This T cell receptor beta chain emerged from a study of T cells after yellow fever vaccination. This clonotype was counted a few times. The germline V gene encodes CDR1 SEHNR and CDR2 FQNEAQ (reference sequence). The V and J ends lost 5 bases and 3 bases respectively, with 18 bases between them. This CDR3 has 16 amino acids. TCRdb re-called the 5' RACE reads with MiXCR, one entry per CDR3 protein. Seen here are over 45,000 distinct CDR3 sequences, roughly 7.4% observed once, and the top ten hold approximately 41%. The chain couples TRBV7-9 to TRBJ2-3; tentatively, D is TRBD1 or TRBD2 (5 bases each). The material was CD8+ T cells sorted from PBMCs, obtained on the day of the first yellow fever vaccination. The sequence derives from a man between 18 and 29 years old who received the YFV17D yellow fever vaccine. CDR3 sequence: CASSRRDPPFTDTQYF. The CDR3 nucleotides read TGTGCCAGCAGCAGAAGGGACCCCCCTTTTACAGATACGCAGTATTTT. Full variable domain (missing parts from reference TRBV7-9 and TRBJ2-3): DTGVSQNPRHKITKRGQNVTFRCDPISEHNRLYWYRQTLGQGPEFLTYFQNEAQLEKSRLLSDRFSAERPKGSFSTLEIQRTEQGDSAMYLCASSRRDPPFTDTQYFGPGTRLTVL.